The 3 T cell receptor beta chains listed next were all sequenced from one sample in a study of T cell changes during pregnancy in multiple sclerosis. The data were produced by immunoSEQ multiplex PCR, yet TCRdb's version contains in-frame clones alone and is incomplete. The sample includes tens of thousands of clones, 91% of them seen just once. The sequencing here drew on CD4+ T cells from peripheral blood mononuclear cells, taken in the third trimester of pregnancy. Receptors were obtained from a female donor in good health, enrolled as a control in a pregnancy study.

The chain uses TRBV19 and TRBJ2-7; 7 positions match TRBD1. Germline V gene data show CDR1 as LNHDA and CDR2 as SQIVND (reference sequence). Trimming took 3 bases from V and 5 from J; bases not matched to a gene: 4. This CDR3 has 13 residues. The CDR3 protein is CASSMTGSHEQYF. The CDR3 region has the DNA TGTGCCAGTAGTATGACAGGGAGCCACGAGCAGTACTTC.

The chain combines TRBV7-2 with TRBJ1-2; D possibly corresponds to TRBD1 (6 bases). CDR1 is SGHTA and CDR2 is FQGNSA in the germline V gene. V was shortened by 4 bases and J by 3 bases, with 12 bases between the two germline ends. This CDR3 region has 14 residues. The CDR3 DNA is TGTGCCAGCAGCTCACAGGGTCGGGACTATGGCTACACCTTC. This sequence encodes CASSSQGRDYGYTF.

The chain combines TRBV13 with TRBJ1-1; D call uncertain. The CDR3 runs 11 residues. Germline CDR1 reads PRHDT; CDR2 reads FYEKMQ (reference sequence). Trimming shortened V by 1 base and J by 7 bases, and 4 bases separated the two germline ends. CDR3 protein: CASSLASEAFF. The CDR3 DNA reads TGTGCCAGCAGCTTAGCCAGTGAAGCTTTCTTT.